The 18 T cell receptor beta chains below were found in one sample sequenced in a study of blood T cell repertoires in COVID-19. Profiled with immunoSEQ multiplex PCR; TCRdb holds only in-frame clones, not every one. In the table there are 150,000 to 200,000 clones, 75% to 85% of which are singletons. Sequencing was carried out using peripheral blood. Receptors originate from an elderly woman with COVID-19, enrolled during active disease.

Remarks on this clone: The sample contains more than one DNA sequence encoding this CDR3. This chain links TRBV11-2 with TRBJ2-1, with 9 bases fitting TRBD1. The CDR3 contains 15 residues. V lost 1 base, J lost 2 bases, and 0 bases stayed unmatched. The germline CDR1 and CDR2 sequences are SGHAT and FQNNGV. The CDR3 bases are TGTGCCAGCAGCTTAGGACAGGGGGCCTACAATGAGCAGTTCTTC. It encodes CASSLGQGAYNEQFF.

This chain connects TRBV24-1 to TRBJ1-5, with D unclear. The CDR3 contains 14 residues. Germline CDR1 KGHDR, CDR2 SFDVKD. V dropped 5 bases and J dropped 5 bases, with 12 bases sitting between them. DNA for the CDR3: TGTGCCACCAGTGCCGGGAATGGGGATCAGCCCCAGCATTTT. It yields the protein CATSAGNGDQPQHF.

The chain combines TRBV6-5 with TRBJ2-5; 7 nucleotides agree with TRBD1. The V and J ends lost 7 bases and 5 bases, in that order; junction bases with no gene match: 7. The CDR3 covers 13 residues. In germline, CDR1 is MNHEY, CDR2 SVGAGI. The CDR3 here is CASKQGWGETQYF. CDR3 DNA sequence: TGTGCCAGCAAACAGGGGTGGGGGGAGACCCAGTACTTC.

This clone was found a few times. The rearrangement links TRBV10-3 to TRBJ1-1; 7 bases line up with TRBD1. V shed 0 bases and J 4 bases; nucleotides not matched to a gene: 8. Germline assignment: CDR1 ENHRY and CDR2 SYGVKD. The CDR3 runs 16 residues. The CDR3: CAISESTRQGGTEAFF. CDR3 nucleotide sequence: TGTGCCATCAGTGAGTCGACTAGACAGGGAGGCACTGAAGCTTTCTTT.

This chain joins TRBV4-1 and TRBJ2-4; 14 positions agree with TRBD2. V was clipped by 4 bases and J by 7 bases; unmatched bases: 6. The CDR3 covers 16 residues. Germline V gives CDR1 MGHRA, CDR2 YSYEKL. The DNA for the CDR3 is TGCGCCAGCAGCCCCCTGACTAGCGGGGGGGGTAACATTCAGTACTTC. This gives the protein CASSPLTSGGGNIQYF.

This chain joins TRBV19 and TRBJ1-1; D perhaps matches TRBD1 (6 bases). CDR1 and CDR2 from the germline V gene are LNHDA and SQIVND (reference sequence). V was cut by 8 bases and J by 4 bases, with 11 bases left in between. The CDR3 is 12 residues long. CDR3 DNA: TGTGCCAGTTACAGGGTCCCCACTGAAGCTTTCTTT. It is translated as CASYRVPTEAFF.

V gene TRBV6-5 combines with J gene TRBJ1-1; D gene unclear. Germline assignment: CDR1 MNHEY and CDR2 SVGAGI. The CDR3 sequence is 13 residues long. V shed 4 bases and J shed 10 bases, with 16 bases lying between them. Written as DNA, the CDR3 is TGTGCCAGCAGTTTAGACGGAGAGGCGGCAGCTTTCTTT. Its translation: CASSLDGEAAAFF.

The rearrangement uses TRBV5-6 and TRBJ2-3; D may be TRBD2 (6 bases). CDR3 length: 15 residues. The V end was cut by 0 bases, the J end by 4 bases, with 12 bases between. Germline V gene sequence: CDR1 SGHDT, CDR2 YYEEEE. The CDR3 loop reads CASSLGPTSSDTQYF. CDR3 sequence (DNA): TGTGCCAGCAGCTTGGGCCCGACTAGTTCAGATACGCAGTATTTT.

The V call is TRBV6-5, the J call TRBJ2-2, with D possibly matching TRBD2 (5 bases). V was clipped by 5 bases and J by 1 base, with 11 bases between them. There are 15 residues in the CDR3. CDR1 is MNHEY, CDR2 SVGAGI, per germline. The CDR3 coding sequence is TGTGCCAGCAGTCAACTACGGGGGAACACCGGGGAGCTGTTTTTT. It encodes CASSQLRGNTGELFF.

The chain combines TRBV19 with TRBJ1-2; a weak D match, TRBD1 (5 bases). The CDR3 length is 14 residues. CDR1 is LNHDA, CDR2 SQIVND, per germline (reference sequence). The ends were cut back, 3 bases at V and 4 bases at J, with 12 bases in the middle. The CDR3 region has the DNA TGTGCCAGTAGTATTCAAGGCAGGGCCTATGGCTACACCTTC. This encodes CASSIQGRAYGYTF.

CDR3 nucleotide sequence: TGCGCCAGCAGCTCCATCCTAGCGGGGGGCTCCACCGGGGAGCTGTTTTTT. Translation: CASSSILAGGSTGELFF. The V call is TRBV5-1, the J call TRBJ2-2, with 11 bases that match TRBD2. Germline V lookup: CDR1 SGHRS, CDR2 YFSETQ. V was clipped by 3 bases and J by 4 bases; unmatched bases: 8. The CDR3 is 17 amino acids. Variable domain in full (rest from reference TRBV5-1 and TRBJ2-2): KAGVTQTPRYLIKTRGQQVTLSCSPISGHRSVSWYQQTPGQGLQFLFEYFSETQRNKGNFPGRFSGRQFSNSRSEMNVSTLELGDSALYLCASSSILAGGSTGELFFGEGSRLTVL.

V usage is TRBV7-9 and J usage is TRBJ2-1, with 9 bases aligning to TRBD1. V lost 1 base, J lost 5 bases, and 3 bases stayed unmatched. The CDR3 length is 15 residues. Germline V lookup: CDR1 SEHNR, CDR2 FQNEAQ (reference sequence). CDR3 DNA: TGTGCCAGCAGCTTAGAGGGACAGGGACACAATGAGCAGTTCTTC. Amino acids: CASSLEGQGHNEQFF.

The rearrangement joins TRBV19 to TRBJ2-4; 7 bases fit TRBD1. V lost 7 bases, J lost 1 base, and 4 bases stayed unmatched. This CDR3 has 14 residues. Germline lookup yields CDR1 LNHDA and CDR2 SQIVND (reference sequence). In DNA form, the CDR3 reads TGTGCCAGTAAATCGACAGGGGCCAAAAACATTCAGTACTTC. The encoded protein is CASKSTGAKNIQYF.

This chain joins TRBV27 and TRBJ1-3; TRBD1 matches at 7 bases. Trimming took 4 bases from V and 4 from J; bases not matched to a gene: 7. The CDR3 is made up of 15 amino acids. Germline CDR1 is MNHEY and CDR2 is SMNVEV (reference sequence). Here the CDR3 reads CASSSSRTGGNTIYF. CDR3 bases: TGTGCCAGCAGTTCCTCACGGACAGGAGGAAACACCATATATTTT.

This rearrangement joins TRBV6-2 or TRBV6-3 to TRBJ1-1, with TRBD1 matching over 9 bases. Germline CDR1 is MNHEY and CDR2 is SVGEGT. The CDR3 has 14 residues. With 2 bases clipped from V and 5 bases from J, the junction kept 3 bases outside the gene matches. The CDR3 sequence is CASSYRTGVTEAFF. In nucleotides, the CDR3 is TGTGCCAGCAGTTACCGGACAGGGGTTACTGAAGCTTTCTTT.

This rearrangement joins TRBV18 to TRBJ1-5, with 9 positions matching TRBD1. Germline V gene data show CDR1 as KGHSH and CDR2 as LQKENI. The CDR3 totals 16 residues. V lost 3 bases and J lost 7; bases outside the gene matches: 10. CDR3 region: CASSPIQGASGQPQHF. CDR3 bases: TGTGCCAGCTCACCTATACAGGGGGCCAGCGGGCAGCCCCAGCATTTT.

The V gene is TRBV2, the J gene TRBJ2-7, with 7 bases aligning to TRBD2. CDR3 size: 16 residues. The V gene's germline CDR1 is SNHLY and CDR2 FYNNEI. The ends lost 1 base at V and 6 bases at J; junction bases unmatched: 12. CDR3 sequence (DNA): TGTGCCAGCAGTGAAGTTCGGGGAGGGAGGATCTTCGAGCAGTACTTC. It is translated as CASSEVRGGRIFEQYF. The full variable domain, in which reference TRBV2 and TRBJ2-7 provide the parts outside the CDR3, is EPEVTQTPSHQVTQMGQEVILRCVPISNHLYFYWYRQILGQKVEFLVSFYNNEISEKSEIFDDQFSVERPDGSNFTLKIRSTKLEDSAMYFCASSEVRGGRIFEQYFGPGTRLTVT.

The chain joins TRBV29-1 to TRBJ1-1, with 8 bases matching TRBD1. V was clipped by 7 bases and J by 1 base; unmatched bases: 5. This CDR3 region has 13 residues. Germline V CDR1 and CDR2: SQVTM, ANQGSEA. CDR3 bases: TGCAGCGCACGGGACAGGCAGAACACTGAAGCTTTCTTT. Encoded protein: CSARDRQNTEAFF.